Each of the 2 T cell receptor beta chains below was sequenced from the same sample in a study of blood T cell repertoires in COVID-19. Measured with immunoSEQ multiplex PCR; TCRdb has only the in-frame clones, and not every one. The sample contains some 250,000 clones, around 86% of which appear only once. Material for sequencing was PBMCs or T cells enriched from blood (not recorded which). The origin of the receptors is a woman aged 40 to 50 with acute COVID-19.

The chain employs TRBV5-1 and TRBJ2-7, with D tentatively TRBD1 (6 bases). CDR3 length: 14 residues. CDR1 and CDR2 (germline): SGHRS, YFSETQ. V lost 0 bases and J 2 bases, leaving 9 bases between the germline ends. CDR3 sequence (DNA): TGCGCCAGCAGCTTGGAGGACAGCACCTACGAGCAGTACTTC. This codes for CASSLEDSTYEQYF.

The CDR3 region is CASTVSTEAFF. In nucleotides, the CDR3 is TGTGCCAGCACCGTGAGCACTGAAGCTTTCTTT. This chain uses TRBV28 with TRBJ1-1; no definite D call. The V gene's germline CDR1 is MDHEN and CDR2 SYDVKM. This CDR3 comprises 11 residues. The V and J ends lost 7 bases and 4 bases respectively, with 7 bases between them.